One sample yielded the 4 T cell receptor beta chains listed below, sequenced in a study of cytomegalovirus exposure and HLA in healthy donors. Libraries were prepared by immunoSEQ multiplex PCR; TCRdb keeps only in-frame clonotypes and omits some of them. The sample lists about 110,000 clones, roughly nine tenths seen once, with around 2% in the top ten. Source material: PBMCs. The receptors stem from a young woman in good health and CMV-seronegative.

This clone was seen a few times. This chain uses TRBV29-1 with TRBJ2-5, with TRBD1 as a possible D gene (6 bases). Trimming took off 4 bases at V and 2 bases at J, with 11 bases between the two ends. This CDR3 spans 13 amino acids. CDR1 is SQVTM, CDR2 ANQGSEA, per germline. For the CDR3, the DNA is TGCAGCGTTGGCGTCGGGACACAAGAGACCCAGTACTTC. Translated: CSVGVGTQETQYF.

The chain is built from TRBV25-1 and TRBJ2-6, with 7 bases identical to TRBD1. Germline CDR1 reads MGHDK; CDR2 reads SYGVNS. This CDR3 contains 17 residues. Germline trimming cut 6 bases from V and 0 bases from J; bases unmatched to any gene: 8. In DNA form, the CDR3 reads TGTGCCAGCAGCCGGACAGGCCCTAGCTCTGGGGCCAACGTCCTGACTTTC. As protein: CASSRTGPSSGANVLTF.

J is TRBJ2-2 and V is TRBV7-3; D is perhaps TRBD1 (6 bases). The ends were cut back, 5 bases at V and 6 bases at J, with 16 bases in the middle. The CDR3 has 15 residues. Germline CDR1 and CDR2: SGHTA and FQGTGA. The CDR3 spells CASSLDRGGPGELFF. DNA of the CDR3: TGTGCCAGCAGCCTGGACAGAGGGGGTCCCGGGGAGCTGTTTTTT.

The chain employs TRBV6-5 and TRBJ2-1, with D possibly matching TRBD2 (7 bases). This CDR3 region has 14 residues. Germline lookup yields CDR1 MNHEY and CDR2 SVGAGI. V lost 4 bases to trimming and J lost 8 bases, with 15 bases between them. CDR3 sequence: CASSSPGGLHEQFF. CDR3 sequence (DNA): TGTGCCAGCAGTTCCCCGGGGGGCTTGCATGAGCAGTTCTTC.